This T cell receptor beta chain derives from a study of memory CD4+ T cells and cytomegalovirus serostatus. In the authors' methods: After removing out-of-frame reads, 2 million to 2.5 million distinct TCRbeta sequences remained. Sequencing was performed with immunoSEQ multiplex PCR; in TCRdb, only in-frame clones are kept and a portion is missing. D and trimming come from the DNA, and the V and J calls and clone size come from that table. The sample includes 25,000 to 30,000 clones, 75% of them seen just once. Single viable CD3+CD4+CD8-CD45RO+ cells were sorted as the memory CD4+ T cells. Of note for this clone: Its specificity is not known.

Study-level points and caveats: The CMV-associated TCR signature appears largely within the CD4+ memory repertoire.

This receptor was identified in an adult in good health and CMV-seronegative. Material for sequencing was memory CD4+ T cells from blood.

CDR3 amino acids: CASSLSTDTQYF. In DNA form, the CDR3 reads TGTGCCAGCAGTCTCTCAACAGATACGCAGTATTTT. The gene calls are TRBV6-6 and TRBJ2-3; no definite D call. The CDR3 runs 12 residues. The germline V gene encodes CDR1 MNHNY and CDR2 SVGAGI (reference sequence). Trimming removed 5 bases at V and 3 bases at J, with 6 bases between.